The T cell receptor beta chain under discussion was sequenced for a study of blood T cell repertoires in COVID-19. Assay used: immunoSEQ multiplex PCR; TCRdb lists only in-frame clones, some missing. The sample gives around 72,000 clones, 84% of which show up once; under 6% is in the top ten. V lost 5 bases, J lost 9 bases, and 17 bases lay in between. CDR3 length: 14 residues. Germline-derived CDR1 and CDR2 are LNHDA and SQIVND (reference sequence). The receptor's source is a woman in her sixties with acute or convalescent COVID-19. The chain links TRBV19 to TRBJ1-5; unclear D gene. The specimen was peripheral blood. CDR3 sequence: CASSVQVTQSPQHF. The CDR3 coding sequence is TGTGCCAGTAGTGTTCAGGTTACTCAGTCGCCCCAGCATTTT.